Following are 7 T cell receptor beta chains from one sample sequenced in a study of cytomegalovirus exposure and HLA in healthy donors. Both 60 Vbeta primers and 13 Jbeta primers went into the PCR. Clones were read by immunoSEQ multiplex PCR, and TCRdb kept only the in-frame ones, dropping some. The sample has 80,000 to 100,000 clones, about 67% seen once; the top ten hold around 16%. The material sequenced was PBMCs. The source is a woman between 18 and 30 years old in good health and CMV-seropositive.

This clone was counted between two and nine times. This CDR3 reads CASGPGGNYGYTF. In DNA form, the CDR3 reads TGCGCCAGCGGTCCAGGGGGGAACTATGGCTACACCTTC. The chain is built from TRBV5-1 and TRBJ1-2; 7 bases line up with TRBD1. The CDR3 totals 13 residues. V lost 7 bases to trimming and J lost 2 bases; unmatched junction nucleotides: 5. CDR1 and CDR2 from the germline V gene are SGHRS and YFSETQ.

V usage is TRBV11-2 and J usage is TRBJ2-1; TRBD2 agrees at 10 bases. The CDR3 is 16 residues long. With V trimmed by 6 bases and J by 4 bases, 9 bases remained unmatched. Germline CDR1 and CDR2: SGHAT and FQNNGV. The CDR3 DNA is TGTGCCAGCAGGCCTTCAGGGACTAGCGTTTACAATGAGCAGTTCTTC. Amino acids: CASRPSGTSVYNEQFF.

The CDR3 region is CASSLVASEAFF. The CDR3, as DNA: TGTGCCAGCAGCTTAGTCGCCAGTGAAGCTTTCTTT. The chain employs TRBV11-2 and TRBJ1-1; D ambiguous. This CDR3 contains 12 residues. Per the germline V gene, CDR1 is SGHAT and CDR2 is FQNNGV. V gave up 1 base and J gave up 7 bases, with 7 bases separating them.

With respect to this clone: Other DNA sequences of this sample code for an identical CDR3. This chain joins TRBV29-1 and TRBJ2-7; 9 bases agree with TRBD2. Per the germline V gene, CDR1 is SQVTM and CDR2 is ANQGSEA. Germline trimming cut 4 bases from V and 2 bases from J; bases unmatched to any gene: 0. This CDR3 comprises 12 residues. The CDR3, as DNA: TGCAGCGTTGCTAGCGGGGCCTACGAGCAGTACTTC. It translates to CSVASGAYEQYF.

The chain recombines TRBV14 with TRBJ2-3; 13 bases fit TRBD2. Germline assignment: CDR1 SGHDN and CDR2 FVKESK. The CDR3 is 17 residues long. V was pared by 1 base and J by 5 bases, with 6 bases of the junction left unmatched. CDR3 loop: CASSQGSLAGGRDTQYF. The CDR3 bases are TGTGCCAGCAGCCAAGGGTCACTAGCGGGAGGGAGAGATACGCAGTATTTT.

This clone was found a few times. The chain links TRBV4-2 to TRBJ1-1, with 9 bases fitting TRBD1. Germline-derived CDR1 and CDR2 are LGHNA and YNFKEQ. V shed 3 bases, J shed 5 bases, and the junction held 7 bases outside the gene matches. The CDR3 is 15 residues long. Written as DNA, the CDR3 is TGTGCCAGCAGCCACTACGACAGGGGGAGGACTGAAGCTTTCTTT. This sequence encodes CASSHYDRGRTEAFF.

In DNA form, the CDR3 reads TGTGCCAGCAGCCCCGTCAGCTCTGGAAACACCATATATTTT. This encodes CASSPVSSGNTIYF. This chain connects TRBV7-9 to TRBJ1-3, with D unclear. V was trimmed by 5 bases and J by 0 bases, leaving 8 bases between them. Germline V gene data show CDR1 as SEHNR and CDR2 as FQNEAQ (reference sequence). The CDR3 runs 14 residues.